The T cell receptor (beta chain) described here comes from a study of cytomegalovirus exposure and HLA in healthy donors. Study results and caveats: In a later analysis, V- and J-gene trimming of beta chains associated with a DCLRE1C missense variant, replicated independently. Donors belonging to an Asian-associated ancestry cluster reportedly showed fewer N-insertions in productive TCRs than the roughly 670-donor mean, according to what a later analysis found.

There are 14 residues in the CDR3. V lost 0 bases, J lost 5 bases, and 11 bases lay in between. Germline CDR1 reads SGHRS; CDR2 reads YFSETQ. 60 Vbeta and 13 Jbeta primers were used in PCR. Under the authors' procedure: A later analysis counted 65 million to 80 million unique TCR beta chains, around 12 million shared. TCRdb's table, derived via immunoSEQ multiplex PCR, lists solely in-frame clones and lacks some. Clone size and V and J calls were adopted from that table, with D and trimming inferred from the DNA. This sample has more than 85,000 clones, with around 76% found just once. Worth noting for this clone: Antigen specificity is unknown. In the same sample, other DNA sequences code for this CDR3.

This chain links TRBV5-1 with TRBJ1-1; possible D gene TRBD1, 6 bases. What was sequenced was PBMCs. The receptor comes from a man aged 40-49 years in good health and CMV-seropositive. The CDR3 sequence: CASSLEQGRTEAFF. CDR3 coding DNA: TGCGCCAGCAGCTTGGAACAGGGTAGAACTGAAGCTTTCTTT.